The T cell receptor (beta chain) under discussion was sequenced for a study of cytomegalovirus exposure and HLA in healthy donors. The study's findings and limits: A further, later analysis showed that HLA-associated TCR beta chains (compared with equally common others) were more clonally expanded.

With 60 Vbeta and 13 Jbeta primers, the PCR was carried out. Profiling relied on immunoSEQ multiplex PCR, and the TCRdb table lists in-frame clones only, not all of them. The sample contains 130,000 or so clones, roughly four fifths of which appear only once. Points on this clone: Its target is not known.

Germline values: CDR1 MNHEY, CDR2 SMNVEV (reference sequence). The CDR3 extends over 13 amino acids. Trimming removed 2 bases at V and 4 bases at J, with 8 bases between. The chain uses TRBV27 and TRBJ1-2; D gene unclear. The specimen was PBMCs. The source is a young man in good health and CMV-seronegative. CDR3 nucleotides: TGTGCCAGCAGTTTAGGTTTTAGCTATGGCTACACCTTC. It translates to CASSLGFSYGYTF.